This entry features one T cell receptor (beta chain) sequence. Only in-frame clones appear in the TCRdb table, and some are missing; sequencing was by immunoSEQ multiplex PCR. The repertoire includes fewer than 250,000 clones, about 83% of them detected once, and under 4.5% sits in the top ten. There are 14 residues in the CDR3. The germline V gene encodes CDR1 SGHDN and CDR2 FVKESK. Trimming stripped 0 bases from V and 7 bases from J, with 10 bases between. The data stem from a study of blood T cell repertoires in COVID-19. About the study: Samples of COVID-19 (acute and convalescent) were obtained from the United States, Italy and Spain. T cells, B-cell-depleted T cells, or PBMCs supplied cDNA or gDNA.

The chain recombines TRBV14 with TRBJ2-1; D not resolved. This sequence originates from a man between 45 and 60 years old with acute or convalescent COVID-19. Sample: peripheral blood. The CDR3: CASSQEVATNEQFF. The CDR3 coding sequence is TGTGCCAGCAGCCAAGAGGTCGCAACTAATGAGCAGTTCTTC.